The clone carrying this T cell receptor beta chain appeared a few times. Its antigen remains unknown. In germline, CDR1 is MNHEY, CDR2 SVGAGI. The CDR3 spans 16 residues. Trimming removed 4 bases from V and 6 bases from J; junction bases left unmatched: 13. This sample is part of a study of T-cell reconstitution after alpha-beta-depleted transplantation in children. Preparation of the TCRbeta library used unique molecular identifiers. TCRdb recomputed calls from the PCR reads with MiXCR, one row per CDR3 protein. The table has some 190,000 distinct CDR3 sequences, over 8.5% seen once. Study outcomes and limitations: Several hundred expanded graft clones reportedly supplied alpha-beta T cells about two months after transplant.

V and J are TRBV6-5 and TRBJ1-1; TRBD1 agrees at 8 bases. This specimen consisted of PBMCs, obtained before TCRalphabeta/CD19-depleted stem cell transplant. The clonotype was recovered from a boy between 2 and 10 years old with acute myeloid leukemia, due to receive a stem cell transplant. For the CDR3, the DNA is TGTGCCAGCAGTTCACAGGGGGAGAGGATTGACCCTGAAGCTTTCTTT. It codes for CASSSQGERIDPEAFF.